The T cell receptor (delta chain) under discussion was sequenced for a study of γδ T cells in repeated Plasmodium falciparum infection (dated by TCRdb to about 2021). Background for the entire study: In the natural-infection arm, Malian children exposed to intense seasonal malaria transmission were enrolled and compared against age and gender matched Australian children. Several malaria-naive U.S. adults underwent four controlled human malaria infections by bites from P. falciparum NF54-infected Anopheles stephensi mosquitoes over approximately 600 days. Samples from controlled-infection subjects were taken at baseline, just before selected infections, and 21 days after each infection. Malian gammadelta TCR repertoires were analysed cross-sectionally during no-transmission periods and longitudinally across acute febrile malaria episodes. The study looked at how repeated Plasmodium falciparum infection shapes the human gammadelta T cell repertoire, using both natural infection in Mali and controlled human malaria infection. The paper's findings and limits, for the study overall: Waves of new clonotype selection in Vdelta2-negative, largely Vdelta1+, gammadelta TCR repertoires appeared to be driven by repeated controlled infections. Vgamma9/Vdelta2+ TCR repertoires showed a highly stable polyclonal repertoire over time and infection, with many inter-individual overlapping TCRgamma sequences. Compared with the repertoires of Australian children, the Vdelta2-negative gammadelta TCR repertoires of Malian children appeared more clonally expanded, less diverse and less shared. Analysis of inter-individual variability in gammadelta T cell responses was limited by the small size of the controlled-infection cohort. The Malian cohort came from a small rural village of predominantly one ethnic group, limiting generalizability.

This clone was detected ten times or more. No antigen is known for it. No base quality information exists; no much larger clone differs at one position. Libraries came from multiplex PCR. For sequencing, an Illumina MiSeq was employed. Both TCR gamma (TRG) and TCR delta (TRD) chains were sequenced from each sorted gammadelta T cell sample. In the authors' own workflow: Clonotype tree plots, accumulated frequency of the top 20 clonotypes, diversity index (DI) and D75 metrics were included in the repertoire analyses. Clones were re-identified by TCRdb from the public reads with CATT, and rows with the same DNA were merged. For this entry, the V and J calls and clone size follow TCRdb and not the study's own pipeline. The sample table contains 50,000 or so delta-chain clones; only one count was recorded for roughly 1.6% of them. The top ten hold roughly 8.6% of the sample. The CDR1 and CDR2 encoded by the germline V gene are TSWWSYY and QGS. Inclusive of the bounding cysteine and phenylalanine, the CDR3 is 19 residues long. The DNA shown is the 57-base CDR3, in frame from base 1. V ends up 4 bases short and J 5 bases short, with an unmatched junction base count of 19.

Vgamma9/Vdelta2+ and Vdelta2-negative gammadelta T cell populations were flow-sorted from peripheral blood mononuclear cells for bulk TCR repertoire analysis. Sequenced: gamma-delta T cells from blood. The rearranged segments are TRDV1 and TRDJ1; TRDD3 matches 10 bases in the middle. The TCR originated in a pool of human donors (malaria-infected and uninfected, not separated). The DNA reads TGTGCTCTTGGGGGTCCCGAATCTCCTTACTGGGGGATGTTTGATAAACTCATCTTT. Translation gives CALGGPESPYWGMFDKLIF.